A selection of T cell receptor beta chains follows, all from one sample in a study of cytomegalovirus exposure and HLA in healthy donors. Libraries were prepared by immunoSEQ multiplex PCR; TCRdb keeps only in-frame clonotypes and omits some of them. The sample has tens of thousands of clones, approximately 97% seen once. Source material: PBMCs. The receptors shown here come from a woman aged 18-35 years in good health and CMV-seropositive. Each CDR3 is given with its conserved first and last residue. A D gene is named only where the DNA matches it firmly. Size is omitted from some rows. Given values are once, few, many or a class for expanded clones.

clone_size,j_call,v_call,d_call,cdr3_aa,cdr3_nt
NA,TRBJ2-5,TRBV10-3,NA,CAISPRRETQYF,TGTGCCATCAGTCCGCGGAGGGAGACCCAGTACTTC
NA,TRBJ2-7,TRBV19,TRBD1,CASSMDRGEQYF,TGTGCCAGTAGTATGGACAGGGGTGAGCAGTACTTC
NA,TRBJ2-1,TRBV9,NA,CASSAGELVYNEQFF,TGTGCCAGCAGCGCAGGGGAATTAGTCTACAATGAGCAGTTCTTC
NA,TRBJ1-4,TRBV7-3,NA,CASSPEGGGKLFF,TGTGCCAGCAGCCCAGAGGGAGGAGGGAAACTGTTTTTT
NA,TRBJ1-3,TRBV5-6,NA,CASRAREVWDSGNTIYF,TGTGCCAGCAGGGCCAGGGAAGTGTGGGACTCTGGAAACACCATATATTTT
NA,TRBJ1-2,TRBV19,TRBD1,CASSMNPGRGKDYGYTF,TGTGCCAGTAGTATGAATCCGGGCAGGGGGAAGGACTATGGCTACACCTTC
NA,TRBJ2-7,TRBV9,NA,CASSVASGGTYEQYF,TGTGCCAGCAGCGTAGCGAGCGGAGGTACCTACGAGCAGTACTTC
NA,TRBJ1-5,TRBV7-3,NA,CASSFQVNQPQHF,TGTGCCAGCAGCTTTCAGGTCAATCAGCCCCAGCATTTT
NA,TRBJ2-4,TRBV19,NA,CASSIFEKGNIQYF,TGTGCCAGTAGTATTTTCGAAAAGGGGAACATTCAGTACTTC
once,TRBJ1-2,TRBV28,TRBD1,CASNLLQGASDGYTF,TGTGCCAGCAATCTCTTACAGGGGGCTTCCGATGGCTACACCTTC
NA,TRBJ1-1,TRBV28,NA,CASSPGWGVHKNTEAFF,TGTGCCAGCAGTCCCGGGTGGGGGGTTCATAAGAACACTGAAGCTTTCTTT
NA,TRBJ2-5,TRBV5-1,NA,CASSLGQQETQYF,TGCGCCAGCAGCCTTGGACAGCAGGAGACCCAGTACTTC
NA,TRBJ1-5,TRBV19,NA,CASTQGEGRDNQPQHF,TGTGCCAGTACCCAAGGGGAGGGGCGGGATAATCAGCCCCAGCATTTT
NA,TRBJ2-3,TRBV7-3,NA,CASSPLGGGDTQYF,TGTGCCAGCAGCCCATTAGGGGGTGGGGATACGCAGTATTTT
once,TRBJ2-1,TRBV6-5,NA,CASSTTYNEQFF,TGTGCCAGTAGCACGACCTACAATGAGCAGTTCTTC
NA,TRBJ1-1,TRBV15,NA,CATSGIPNTEAFF,TGTGCCACCTCCGGGATCCCGAACACTGAAGCTTTCTTT
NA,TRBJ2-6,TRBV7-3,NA,CASSPLGSGANVLTF,TGTGCCAGCAGCCCCCTGGGGAGTGGGGCCAACGTCCTGACTTTC
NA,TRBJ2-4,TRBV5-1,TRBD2,CASSPQGAGGGNIQYF,TGCGCCAGCAGCCCCCAGGGAGCGGGAGGGGGGAACATTCAGTACTTC
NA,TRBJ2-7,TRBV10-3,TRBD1,CATNRGLYEQYF,TGTGCCACCAATAGGGGGCTCTACGAGCAGTACTTC
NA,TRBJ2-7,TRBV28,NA,CASRLSAVRSYEQYF,TGTGCCAGCAGACTGTCGGCGGTCCGATCCTACGAGCAGTACTTC
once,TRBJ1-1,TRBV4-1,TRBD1,CASSLTGQGDVRPEAFF,TGCGCCAGCAGCCTTACGGGACAGGGGGACGTTCGGCCTGAAGCTTTCTTT
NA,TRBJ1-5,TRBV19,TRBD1,CASVLGRGHQPQHF,TGTGCCAGTGTCCTCGGCAGGGGGCATCAGCCCCAGCATTTT
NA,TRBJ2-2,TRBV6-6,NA,CASSAQAHTGELFF,TGTGCCAGCAGTGCTCAGGCCCACACCGGGGAGCTGTTTTTT
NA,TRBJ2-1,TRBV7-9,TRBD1,CASSLETGAHEQFF,TGTGCCAGCAGCTTAGAGACAGGGGCGCATGAGCAGTTCTTC
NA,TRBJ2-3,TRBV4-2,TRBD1,CASSQGQGDTDTQYF,TGTGCCAGCAGCCAAGGACAGGGGGACACAGATACGCAGTATTTT
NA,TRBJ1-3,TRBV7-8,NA,CASSPARGWGNTIYF,TGTGCCAGCAGTCCAGCCCGGGGGTGGGGAAACACCATATATTTT
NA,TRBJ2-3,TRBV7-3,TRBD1,CASSLDRGRADTQYF,TGTGCCAGCAGCCTAGACAGGGGGCGGGCAGATACGCAGTATTTT
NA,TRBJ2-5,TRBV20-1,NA,CSARTGTQYF,TGCAGTGCTAGAACGGGGACCCAGTACTTC
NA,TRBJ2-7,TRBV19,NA,CASSITTVSYEQYF,TGTGCCAGTAGTATTACGACAGTCTCCTACGAGCAGTACTTC
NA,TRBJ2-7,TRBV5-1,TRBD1,CASSAPGQVSYEQYF,TGCGCCAGCAGCGCACCGGGACAGGTTTCCTACGAGCAGTACTTC
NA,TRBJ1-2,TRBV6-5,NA,CASSYNRVGSGDGYTF,TGTGCCAGCAGTTACAACAGGGTTGGAAGTGGTGATGGCTACACCTTC
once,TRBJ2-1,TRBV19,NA,CASSIDLGNEQFF,TGTGCCAGTAGTATAGATCTAGGAAATGAGCAGTTCTTC
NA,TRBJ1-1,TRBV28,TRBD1,CASSRRGQGAFGTEAFF,TGTGCCAGCAGTCGCCGGGGGCAGGGGGCTTTCGGCACTGAAGCTTTCTTT
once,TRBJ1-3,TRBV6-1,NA,CASSENSGSFAAGSGNTIYF,TGTGCCAGCAGTGAGAACTCAGGCAGCTTTGCGGCGGGCTCTGGAAACACCATATATTTT
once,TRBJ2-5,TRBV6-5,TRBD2,CASSYAGEGETQYF,TGTGCCAGCAGTTACGCGGGAGAGGGAGAGACCCAGTACTTC
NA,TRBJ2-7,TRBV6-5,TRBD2,CASSGLAGGYEQYF,TGTGCCAGCTCGGGACTAGCGGGAGGTTACGAGCAGTACTTC
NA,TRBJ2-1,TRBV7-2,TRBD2,CATQRTSGRMGSYNEQFF,TGTGCCACCCAAAGGACTAGCGGGAGGATGGGCTCCTACAATGAGCAGTTCTTC
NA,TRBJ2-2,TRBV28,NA,CASSSVENTGELFF,TGTGCCAGCAGTTCCGTAGAAAACACCGGGGAGCTGTTTTTT
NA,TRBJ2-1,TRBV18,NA,CASSPLSSYNEQFF,TGTGCCAGCTCACCACTCAGTTCCTACAATGAGCAGTTCTTC